The rows below give T cell receptor beta chains drawn from one sample of a study of T cells after posttransplantation cyclophosphamide. TCRdb's copy holds only in-frame clones and misses some; the assay was immunoSEQ multiplex PCR. The sample includes tens of thousands of clones, approximately 87% seen only once; the top ten take 9.5% to 13%. The material was PBMCs, obtained after allogeneic stem cell transplant with posttransplant cyclophosphamide. The receptors here all came from a female patient aged 30 to 40 who received an allogeneic stem cell transplant from an unrelated donor, was CMV-positive, and had no GVHD. The T cells may partly be graft donor cells. Both conserved end residues are part of each CDR3. The D gene is left open where the match is weak. Clone sizes are given selectively: once, few, many, or a class where the clone is expanded.

D | size | J | V | DNA | CDR3
- | - | TRBJ2-6 | TRBV5-1 | TGCGCCAGCATGGCAGGAAACTCTGGGGCCAACGTCCTGACTTTC | CASMAGNSGANVLTF
- | - | TRBJ2-7 | TRBV5-4 | TGTGCCAGCAGCTTCTCTTTGAGGGAGCAGTACTTC | CASSFSLREQYF
- | - | TRBJ1-2 | TRBV6-5 | TGTGCCAGCAGTTACGGGGGCGCATCCTATGGCTACACCTTC | CASSYGGASYGYTF
TRBD1 | - | TRBJ2-3 | TRBV14 | TGTGCCAGCAGCGCCCGGGACAGCTTCACAGATACGCAGTATTTT | CASSARDSFTDTQYF
- | - | TRBJ2-7 | TRBV7-6 | TGTGCCAGCAGCTTAGCTTCCGGGGCCTACGAGCAGTACTTC | CASSLASGAYEQYF
TRBD2 | - | TRBJ2-5 | TRBV4-1 | TGCGCCAGCAGCCAAACTTTTATTAGCGGGGGCTGGGAGACCCAGTACTTC | CASSQTFISGGWETQYF
TRBD2 | - | TRBJ2-3 | TRBV9 | TGCGCCAGCAGCGTAGGGCTAGCGGTAAACACAGATACGCAGTATTTT | CASSVGLAVNTDTQYF
- | - | TRBJ2-7 | TRBV6-1 | TGTGCCAGCAGTGGATCGGGACTCTACGAGCAGTACTTC | CASSGSGLYEQYF
- | - | TRBJ2-7 | TRBV18 | TGTGCCAGCTCACTCGGAGACGAGCAGTACTTC | CASSLGDEQYF
TRBD2 | - | TRBJ2-7 | TRBV18 | TGTGCCAGCTCACCCGGGACTAGCGGGGGGGCTGGGCACGAGCAGTACTTC | CASSPGTSGGAGHEQYF
TRBD1 | once | TRBJ1-3 | TRBV28 | TGTGCCAGCAGTTATATGGGGGACAGTAGAAACACCATATATTTT | CASSYMGDSRNTIYF
- | - | TRBJ2-3 | TRBV5-6 | TGTGCCAGCAGCCTCAACGGAGATACGCAGTATTTT | CASSLNGDTQYF
- | - | TRBJ2-3 | TRBV5-1 | TGCGCCAGCAGCCAGGACAGAGGAGATACGCAGTATTTT | CASSQDRGDTQYF
TRBD1 | - | TRBJ1-2 | TRBV27 | TGTGCCAGCAGTGACAGGGGAGCCTATGGCTACACCTTC | CASSDRGAYGYTF
TRBD2 | - | TRBJ2-3 | TRBV7-2 | TGTGCCAGCAGCTCCCCGGGACTAGCGGGGGGCTTTCTAGATACGCAGTATTTT | CASSSPGLAGGFLDTQYF
- | - | TRBJ2-1 | TRBV5-1 | TGCGCCAGCAGCTTGGCGAGGAATGAGCAGTTCTTC | CASSLARNEQFF
- | - | TRBJ2-7 | TRBV6-6 | TGTGCCAGCAGTTACGCAGGGCCCTCCTACGAGCAGTACTTC | CASSYAGPSYEQYF
- | few | TRBJ1-6 | TRBV14 | TGTGCCAGCAGCGACGAGTCAACAGGGACGAGCTCCTATAATTCACCCCTCCACTTT | CASSDESTGTSSYNSPLHF
- | - | TRBJ1-2 | TRBV28 | TGTGCCAGCAGTTTAGGGAGAAACTATGGCTACACCTTC | CASSLGRNYGYTF
TRBD1 | - | TRBJ2-3 | TRBV7-7 | TGTGCTAGCAGCCCCCAGACAGGGAGTAACACAGATACGCAGTATTTT | CASSPQTGSNTDTQYF
- | - | TRBJ2-2 | TRBV9 | TGTGCCAGCAGCCCTCAAGGAGACTTAAACACCGGGGAGCTGTTTTTT | CASSPQGDLNTGELFF
TRBD1 | - | TRBJ2-5 | TRBV5-1 | TGCGCCAGCAGCTTGGGACTCGGACAGGGCAAAGAGACCCAGTACTTC | CASSLGLGQGKETQYF
- | few | TRBJ2-3 | TRBV7-2 | TGTGCCAGCAGCTCCGTTAGCGCTGATACGCAGTATTTT | CASSSVSADTQYF
- | - | TRBJ2-7 | TRBV28 | TGTGCCAGCAAAAGGGTGGGGCAGGGGCTGTTCGAGCAGTACTTC | CASKRVGQGLFEQYF
- | - | TRBJ2-1 | TRBV2 | TGTGCCAGCAGTGTAAGAGGGTGGAATGAGCAGTTCTTC | CASSVRGWNEQFF
TRBD1 | once | TRBJ2-7 | TRBV7-9 | TGTGCCAGCAGCACTAGGACAGGTTCCTACGAGCAGTACTTC | CASSTRTGSYEQYF
TRBD1 | - | TRBJ1-2 | TRBV19 | TGTGCCAGTAGTAGCCCCCCGAGGGGGCTAGACTATGGCTACACCTTC | CASSSPPRGLDYGYTF
- | - | TRBJ2-3 | TRBV7-3 | TGTGCCAGCAGCTTAGGGAGGAGGACAGATACGCAGTATTTT | CASSLGRRTDTQYF
- | - | TRBJ1-2 | TRBV19 | TGTGCCAGTAGTCTCGGGGGAAGGGACTATGGCTACACCTTC | CASSLGGRDYGYTF
TRBD2 | - | TRBJ2-7 | TRBV2 | TGTGCCAGCAGTGTTTGGAAGCGGGGGTGGGAGCAGTACTTC | CASSVWKRGWEQYF
- | - | TRBJ1-4 | TRBV18 | TGTGCCAGCTCCCCCCGGGGGGTTAATGAAAAACTGTTTTTT | CASSPRGVNEKLFF
TRBD1 | - | TRBJ2-5 | TRBV12-5 | TGTGCTAGTGGTGAGGGACAGATCCAAGAGACCCAGTACTTC | CASGEGQIQETQYF
TRBD1 | - | TRBJ1-1 | TRBV19 | TGTGCCAGTAGTATTATCGGGACAGGGACCCGGGGCGAAGCTTTCTTT | CASSIIGTGTRGEAFF
- | few | TRBJ1-4 | TRBV6-6 | TGTGCCAGCAGACTCACAGGGAATGAAAAACTGTTTTTT | CASRLTGNEKLFF
TRBD1 | - | TRBJ2-7 | TRBV29-1 | TGCAGCGTGGGGGACAGTGCCTACGAGCAGTACTTC | CSVGDSAYEQYF
- | - | TRBJ2-5 | TRBV28 | TGTGCCAGCGGTTCCAAACAAGAGACCCAGTACTTC | CASGSKQETQYF
- | - | TRBJ2-5 | TRBV29-1 | TGCAGCGCCCGGACTCACCAGGAGACCCAGTACTTC | CSARTHQETQYF
- | - | TRBJ2-6 | TRBV7-6 | TGTGCCAGCAGCTTAGAGGGGTTTGGGGCCAACGTCCTGACTTTC | CASSLEGFGANVLTF
- | - | TRBJ1-6 | TRBV12-5 | TGTGCTAGTGCGGTGGGCCCCTATAATTCACCCCTCCACTTT | CASAVGPYNSPLHF
- | - | TRBJ1-2 | TRBV20-1 | TGCAGTGCTCCGCCCACCAGTGGCTACACCTTC | CSAPPTSGYTF
TRBD2 | - | TRBJ2-3 | TRBV29-1 | TGCAGCGTAGCGGGGGGGCCAGATACGCAGTATTTT | CSVAGGPDTQYF
- | - | TRBJ1-5 | TRBV28 | TGTGCCAGCAGTTTATGGGGAGGGGGGGGACGACAGCCCCAGCATTTT | CASSLWGGGGRQPQHF
- | - | TRBJ2-2 | TRBV7-3 | TGTGCCAGCAGCTTAAAACACGGGACCGGGGAGCTGTTTTTT | CASSLKHGTGELFF
TRBD1 | - | TRBJ1-4 | TRBV7-9 | TGTGCCAGCAGCTTAGGCGGGGACAGGGGGAGCGAAAAACTGTTTTTT | CASSLGGDRGSEKLFF
TRBD1 | - | TRBJ1-1 | TRBV7-9 | TGTGCCAGCAGCCCCCGGGACAGGGGGCTTGAAGCTTTCTTT | CASSPRDRGLEAFF
TRBD1 | - | TRBJ2-4 | TRBV30 | TGTGCCCACGGACAGGGAGCCAAAAACATTCAGTACTTC | CAHGQGAKNIQYF
TRBD2 | - | TRBJ2-2 | TRBV9 | TGTGCCAGCAGCGGACCGGGACTAGCGGGGGAGTCGAACACCGGGGAGCTGTTTTTT | CASSGPGLAGESNTGELFF
TRBD1 | - | TRBJ2-5 | TRBV10-3 | TGTGCCATCAGCCGGGACAGGGGATTACTGGAGACCCAGTACTTC | CAISRDRGLLETQYF
- | few | TRBJ1-5 | TRBV2 | TGTGCCCTTGGGAGTTATAGCAATCAGCCCCAGCATTTT | CALGSYSNQPQHF
TRBD2 | - | TRBJ2-7 | TRBV6-6 | TGTGCCAGCAGAATTAGCGGGGGGGCGTCCAACGAGCAGTACTTC | CASRISGGASNEQYF
- | - | TRBJ2-7 | TRBV7-2 | TGTGCCAGCAGCTCCCCGGAGAACTACGAGCAGTACTTC | CASSSPENYEQYF
TRBD1 | - | TRBJ1-6 | TRBV27 | TGTGCCAGCAGTTTGGGGCCGGGACAGGTTCCCTTCTCGTCTGCCCCCTCCTATAATTCACCCCTCCACTTT | CASSLGPGQVPFSSAPSYNSPLHF
TRBD1 | - | TRBJ2-2 | TRBV11-3 | TGTGCCAGCAGCGCTGACAGGGCGAACACCGGGGAGCTGTTTTTT | CASSADRANTGELFF
TRBD1 | - | TRBJ1-2 | TRBV9 | TGTGCCAGCACCGGTGACCTTGGGACAGGCCTTATCTATGGCTACACCTTC | CASTGDLGTGLIYGYTF
- | - | TRBJ1-1 | TRBV13 | TGTGCCAGTACCCCGGGAGTGAACACTGAAGCTTTCTTT | CASTPGVNTEAFF